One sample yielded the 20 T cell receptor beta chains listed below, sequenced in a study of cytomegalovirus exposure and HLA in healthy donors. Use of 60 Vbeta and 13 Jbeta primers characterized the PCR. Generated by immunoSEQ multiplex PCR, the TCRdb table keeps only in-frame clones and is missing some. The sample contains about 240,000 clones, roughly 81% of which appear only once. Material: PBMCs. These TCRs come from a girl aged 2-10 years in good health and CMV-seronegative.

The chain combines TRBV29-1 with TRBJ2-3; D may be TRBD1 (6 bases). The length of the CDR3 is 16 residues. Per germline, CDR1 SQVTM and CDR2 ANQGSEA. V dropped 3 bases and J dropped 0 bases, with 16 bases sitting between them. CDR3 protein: CSVEGTRDASTDTQYF. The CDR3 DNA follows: TGCAGCGTTGAGGGGACACGCGACGCAAGCACAGATACGCAGTATTTT.

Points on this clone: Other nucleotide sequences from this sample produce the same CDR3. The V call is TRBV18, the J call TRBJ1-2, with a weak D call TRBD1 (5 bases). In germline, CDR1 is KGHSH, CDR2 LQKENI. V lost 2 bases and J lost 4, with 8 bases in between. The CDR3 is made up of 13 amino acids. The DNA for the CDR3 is TGTGCCAGCTCACCAGGGGGAGGCTATGGCTACACCTTC. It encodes CASSPGGGYGYTF. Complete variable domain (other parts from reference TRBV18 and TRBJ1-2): NAGVMQNPRHLVRRRGQEARLRCSPMKGHSHVYWYRQLPEEGLKFMVYLQKENIIDESGMPKERFSAEFPKEGPSILRIQQVVRGDSAAYFCASSPGGGYGYTFGSGTRLTVV.

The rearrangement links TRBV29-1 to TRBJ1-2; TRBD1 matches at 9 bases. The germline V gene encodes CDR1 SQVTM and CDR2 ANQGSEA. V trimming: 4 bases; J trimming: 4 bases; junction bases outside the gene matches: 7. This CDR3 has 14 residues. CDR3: CSVARQGVGYGYTF. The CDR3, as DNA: TGCAGCGTTGCTCGACAGGGGGTCGGCTATGGCTACACCTTC.

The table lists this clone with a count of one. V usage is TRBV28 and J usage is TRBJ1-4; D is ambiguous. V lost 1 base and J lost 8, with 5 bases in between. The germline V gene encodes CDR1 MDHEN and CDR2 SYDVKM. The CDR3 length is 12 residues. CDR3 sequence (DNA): TGTGCCAGCAGTTTATCTGAGGAAAAACTGTTTTTT. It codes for CASSLSEEKLFF.

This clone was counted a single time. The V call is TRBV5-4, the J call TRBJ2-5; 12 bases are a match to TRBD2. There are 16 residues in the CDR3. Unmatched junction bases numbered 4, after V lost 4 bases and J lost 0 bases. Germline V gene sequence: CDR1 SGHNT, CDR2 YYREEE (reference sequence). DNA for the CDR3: TGTGCCAGCAGCGCCACTAGCGGGGGGTACCAAGAGACCCAGTACTTC. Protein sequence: CASSATSGGYQETQYF.

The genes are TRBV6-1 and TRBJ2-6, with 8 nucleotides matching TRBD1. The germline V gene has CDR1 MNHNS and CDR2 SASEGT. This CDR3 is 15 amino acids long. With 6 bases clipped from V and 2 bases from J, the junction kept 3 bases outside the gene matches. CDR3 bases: TGTGCCAGCAGCCAACAGGGGGCTGGGGCCAACGTCCTGACTTTC. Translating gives CASSQQGAGANVLTF.

As DNA, the CDR3 is TGCGCCAGCGCCGCCAGGGGCAGAAACACTGAAGCTTTCTTT. Its translation: CASAARGRNTEAFF. The chain uses TRBV5-1 and TRBJ1-1, with D maybe TRBD1 (6 bases). V lost 7 bases, J lost 2 bases, and 15 bases lay in between. The CDR3 length is 14 residues. Germline values: CDR1 SGHRS, CDR2 YFSETQ.

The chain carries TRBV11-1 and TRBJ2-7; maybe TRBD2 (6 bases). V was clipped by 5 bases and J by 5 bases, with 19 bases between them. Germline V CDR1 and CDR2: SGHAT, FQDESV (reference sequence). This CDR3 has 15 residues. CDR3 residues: CASSHGSVWPDEQYF. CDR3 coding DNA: TGTGCCAGCAGCCACGGGAGTGTGTGGCCGGACGAGCAGTACTTC. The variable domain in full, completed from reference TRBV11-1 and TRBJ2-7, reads EAEVAQSPRYKITEKSQAVAFWCDPISGHATLYWYRQILGQGPELLVQFQDESVVDDSQLPKDRFSAERLKGVDSTLKIQPAELGDSAMYLCASSHGSVWPDEQYFGPGTRLTVT.

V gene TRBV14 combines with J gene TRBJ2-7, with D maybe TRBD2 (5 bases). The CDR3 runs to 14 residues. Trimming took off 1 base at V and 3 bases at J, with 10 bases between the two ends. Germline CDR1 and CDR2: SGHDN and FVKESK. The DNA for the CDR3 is TGTGCCAGCAGCCAAGCTCTCGGGATCTACGAGCAGTACTTC. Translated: CASSQALGIYEQYF.

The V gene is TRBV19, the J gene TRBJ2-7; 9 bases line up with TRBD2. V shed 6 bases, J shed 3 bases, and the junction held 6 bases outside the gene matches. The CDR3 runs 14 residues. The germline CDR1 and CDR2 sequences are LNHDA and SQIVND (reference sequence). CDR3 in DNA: TGTGCCAGTAGCCTAGCGGGATCCCTCTACGAGCAGTACTTC. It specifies CASSLAGSLYEQYF.

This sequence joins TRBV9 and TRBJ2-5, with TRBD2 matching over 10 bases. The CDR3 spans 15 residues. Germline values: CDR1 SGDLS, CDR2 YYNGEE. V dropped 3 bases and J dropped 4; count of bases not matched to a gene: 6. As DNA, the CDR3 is TGTGCCAGCAGCGCGGGACTAGCGAGTGGAGAGACCCAGTACTTC. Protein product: CASSAGLASGETQYF.

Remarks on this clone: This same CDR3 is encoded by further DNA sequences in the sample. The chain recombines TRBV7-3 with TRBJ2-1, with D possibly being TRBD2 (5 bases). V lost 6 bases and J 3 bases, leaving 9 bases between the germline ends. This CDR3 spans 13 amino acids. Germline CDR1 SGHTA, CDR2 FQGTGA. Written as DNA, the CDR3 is TGTGCCAGCAGTCTAGCAAGCTACAATGAGCAGTTCTTC. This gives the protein CASSLASYNEQFF.

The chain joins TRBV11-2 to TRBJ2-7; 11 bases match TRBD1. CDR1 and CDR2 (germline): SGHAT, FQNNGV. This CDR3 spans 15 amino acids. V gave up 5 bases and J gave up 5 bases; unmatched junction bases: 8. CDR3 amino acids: CASSARRTGGHEQYF. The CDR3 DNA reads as TGTGCCAGCAGCGCTCGGCGGACAGGGGGCCACGAGCAGTACTTC. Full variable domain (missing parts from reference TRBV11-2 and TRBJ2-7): EAGVAQSPRYKIIEKRQSVAFWCNPISGHATLYWYQQILGQGPKLLIQFQNNGVVDDSQLPKDRFSAERLKGVDSTLKIQPAKLEDSAVYLCASSARRTGGHEQYFGPGTRLTVT.

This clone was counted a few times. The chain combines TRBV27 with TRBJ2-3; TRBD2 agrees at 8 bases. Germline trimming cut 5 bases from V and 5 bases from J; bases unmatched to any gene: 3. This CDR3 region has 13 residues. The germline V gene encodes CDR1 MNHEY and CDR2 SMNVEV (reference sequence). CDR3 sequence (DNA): TGTGCCAGCAGTACTAGCGGAGGAGATACGCAGTATTTT. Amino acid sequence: CASSTSGGDTQYF.

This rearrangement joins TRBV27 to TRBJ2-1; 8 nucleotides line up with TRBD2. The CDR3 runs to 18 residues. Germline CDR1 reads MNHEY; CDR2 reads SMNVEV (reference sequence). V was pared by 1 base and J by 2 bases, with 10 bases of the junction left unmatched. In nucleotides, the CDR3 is TGTGCCAGCAGTTTATTTAACTTTGCGGGGGGCCCCTACAATGAGCAGTTCTTC. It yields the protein CASSLFNFAGGPYNEQFF.

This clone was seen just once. CDR3 coding DNA: TGTGCCAGCAGCTTAGGTTGGGACAGGGGCCCTATAGAAGCTTTCTTT. Translating it yields CASSLGWDRGPIEAFF. V usage is TRBV7-9 and J usage is TRBJ1-1, with 10 nucleotides matching TRBD1. Germline V lookup: CDR1 SEHNR, CDR2 FQNEAQ (reference sequence). CDR3 size: 16 residues. J gave up 8 bases and V 1 base, and 10 bases lay outside the gene matches.

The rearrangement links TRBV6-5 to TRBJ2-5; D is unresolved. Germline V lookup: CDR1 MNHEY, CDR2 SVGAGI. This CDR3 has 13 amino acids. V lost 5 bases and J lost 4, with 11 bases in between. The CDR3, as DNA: TGTGCCAGCAGTCGAGAGCGTGGAGAGACCCAGTACTTC. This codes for CASSRERGETQYF.

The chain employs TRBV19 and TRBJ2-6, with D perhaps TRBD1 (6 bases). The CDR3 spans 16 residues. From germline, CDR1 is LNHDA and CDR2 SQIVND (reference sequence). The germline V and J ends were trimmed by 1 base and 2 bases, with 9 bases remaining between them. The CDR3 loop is CASSIGGRAGANVLTF. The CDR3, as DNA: TGTGCCAGTAGTATAGGGGGGCGGGCTGGGGCCAACGTCCTGACTTTC.

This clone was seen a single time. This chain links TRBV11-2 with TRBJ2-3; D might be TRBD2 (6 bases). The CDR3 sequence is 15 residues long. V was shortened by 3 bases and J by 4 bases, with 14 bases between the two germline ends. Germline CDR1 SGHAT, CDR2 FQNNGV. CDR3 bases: TGTGCCAGCAGCTTCAGCGGAGGGAGGTCAGATACGCAGTATTTT. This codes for CASSFSGGRSDTQYF.

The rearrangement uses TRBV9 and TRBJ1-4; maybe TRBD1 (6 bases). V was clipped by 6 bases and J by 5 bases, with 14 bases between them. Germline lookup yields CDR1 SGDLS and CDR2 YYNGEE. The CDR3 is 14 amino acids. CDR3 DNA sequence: TGTGCCAGCACCCCCACCGACAGGAATGAAAAACTGTTTTTT. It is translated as CASTPTDRNEKLFF.